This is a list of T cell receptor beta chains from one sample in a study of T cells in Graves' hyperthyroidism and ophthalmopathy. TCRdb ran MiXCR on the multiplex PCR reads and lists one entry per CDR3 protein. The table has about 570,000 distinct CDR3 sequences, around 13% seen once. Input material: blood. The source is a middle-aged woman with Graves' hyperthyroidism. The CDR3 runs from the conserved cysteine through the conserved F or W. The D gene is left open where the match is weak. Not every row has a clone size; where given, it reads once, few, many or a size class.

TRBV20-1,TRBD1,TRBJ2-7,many,CSAPGQGYEQYF,TGCAGTGCTCCGGGACAGGGGTACGAGCAGTACTTC
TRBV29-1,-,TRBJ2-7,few,CSVVGGSAYEQYF,TGCAGCGTTGTCGGGGGATCGGCCTACGAGCAGTACTTC
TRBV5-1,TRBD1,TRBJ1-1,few,CASSARDRGGTEAFF,TGCGCCAGCAGCGCCCGGGACAGGGGGGGCACTGAAGCTTTCTTT
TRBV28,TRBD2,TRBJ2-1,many,CASSSALPSGTLDEQFF,TGTGCCAGCAGTTCAGCCCTCCCTAGCGGGACTTTGGATGAGCAGTTCTTC
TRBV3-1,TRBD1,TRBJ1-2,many,CASSQEGTGGAHGYTF,TGTGCCAGCAGCCAAGAAGGGACAGGGGGCGCACATGGCTACACCTTC
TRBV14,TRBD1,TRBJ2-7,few,CASSQEPGGPEQYF,TGTGCCAGCAGCCAAGAACCAGGGGGCCCCGAGCAGTACTTC
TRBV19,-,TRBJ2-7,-,CASSIAVGGEQYF,TGTGCCAGTAGTATCGCCGTGGGGGGCGAGCAGTACTTC
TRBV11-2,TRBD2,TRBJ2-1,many,CASSPHGASGDNEQFF,TGTGCCAGCAGCCCTCACGGGGCTAGCGGAGACAATGAGCAGTTCTTC
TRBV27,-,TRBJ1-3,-,CACDGTDGNTIYF,TGTGCCTGCGACGGGACGGATGGAAACACCATATATTTT
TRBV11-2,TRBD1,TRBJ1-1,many,CASRSLTRTGAEAFF,TGTGCCAGCAGATCTCTCACACGAACAGGGGCGGAAGCTTTCTTT
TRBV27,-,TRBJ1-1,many,CASSSGAVAFF,TGTGCCAGCAGCTCCGGGGCCGTTGCTTTCTTT
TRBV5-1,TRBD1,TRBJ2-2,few,CASSLNGQGFTGELFF,TGCGCCAGCAGCTTGAACGGACAGGGGTTCACCGGGGAGCTGTTTTTT
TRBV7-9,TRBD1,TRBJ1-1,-,CASSLAPDRDKAFF,TGTGCCAGCAGCTTAGCCCCGGACAGGGATAAGGCTTTCTTT
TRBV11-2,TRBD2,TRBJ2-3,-,CASSLRGTSGADTQYF,TGCGCCAGCAGCCTTAGGGGGACTAGCGGTGCAGATACGCAGTATTTT
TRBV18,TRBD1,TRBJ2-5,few,CASSPQTGGMKTQYF,TGTGCCAGCTCACCGCAGACAGGGGGGATGAAGACCCAGTACTTC
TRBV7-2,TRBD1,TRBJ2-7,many,CASSFTGGGGLYEQYF,TGTGCCAGCAGCTTTACAGGGGGCGGAGGGCTCTACGAGCAGTACTTC
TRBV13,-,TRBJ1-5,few,CASSIGPYSNQPQHF,TGTGCCAGCAGCATTGGACCTTATAGCAATCAGCCCCAGCATTTT
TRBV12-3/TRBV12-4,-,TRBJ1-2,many,CASSKGVGAGYTF,TGTGCCAGCAGTAAGGGGGTCGGAGCGGGCTACACCTTC
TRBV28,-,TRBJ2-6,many,CASSSPSSSGANVLTF,TGTGCCAGCAGTTCTCCCAGTAGCTCTGGGGCCAACGTCCTGACTTTC
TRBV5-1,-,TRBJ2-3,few,CASSLTMDTQYF,TGCGCCAGCAGCTTGACCATGGATACGCAGTATTTT
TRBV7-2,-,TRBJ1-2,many,CASSSGHPNRYTF,TGTGCCAGCAGCTCGGGACATCCGAATCGCTACACCTTC
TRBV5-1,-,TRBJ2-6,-,CASSSSSNSGANVLTF,TGCGCCAGCAGCTCGAGTTCTAACTCTGGGGCCAACGTCCTGACTTTC
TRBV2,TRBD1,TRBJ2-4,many,CASKTDRGRNIQYF,TGTGCCAGCAAGACTGACAGGGGCAGAAACATTCAGTACTTC
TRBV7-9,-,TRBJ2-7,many,CASSLVPSTYEQYF,TGTGCCAGCAGCTTAGTCCCCAGTACCTACGAGCAGTACTTC
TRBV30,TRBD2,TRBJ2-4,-,CAWAGGGKNIQYF,TGTGCCTGGGCGGGAGGCGGCAAAAACATTCAGTACTTC
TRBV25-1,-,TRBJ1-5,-,CASSEGGARNQPQHF,TGTGCCAGCAGTGAAGGGGGGGCCCGCAATCAGCCCCAGCATTTT
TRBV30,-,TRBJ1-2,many,CAWSVLRGYGYTF,TGTGCCTGGAGTGTACTTCGGGGCTATGGCTACACCTTC
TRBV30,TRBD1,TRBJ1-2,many,CAWRGTGTGKDYGYTF,TGTGCCTGGAGGGGTACCGGGACAGGGAAAGACTATGGCTACACCTTC
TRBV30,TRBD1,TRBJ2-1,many,CAWSVPGTGTHEQFF,TGTGCCTGGAGTGTGCCCGGGACAGGGACCCATGAGCAGTTCTTC
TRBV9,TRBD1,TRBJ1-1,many,CASSVPRQGGEAFF,TGTGCCAGCAGCGTACCCAGACAGGGAGGTGAAGCTTTCTTT
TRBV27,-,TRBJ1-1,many,CASSLSAIMNTEAFF,TGTGCCAGCAGTTTATCGGCGATTATGAACACTGAAGCTTTCTTT
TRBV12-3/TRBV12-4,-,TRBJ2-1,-,CASILTGRIASPYNEQFF,TGTGCCAGCATTTTGACAGGAAGAATAGCTTCGCCATACAATGAGCAGTTCTTC
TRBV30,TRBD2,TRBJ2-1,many,CAWTMTSGSYNEQFF,TGTGCCTGGACTATGACTAGCGGGAGTTACAATGAGCAGTTCTTC
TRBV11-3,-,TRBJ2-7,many,CASSLGFNSYEQYF,TGTGCCAGCAGCTTAGGATTCAACAGTTACGAGCAGTACTTC
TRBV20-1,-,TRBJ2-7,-,CSARAPSASSYEQYF,TGCAGTGCTAGAGCCCCCAGCGCGAGCTCCTACGAGCAGTACTTC